A single sample is the source of the 10 T cell receptor beta chains below, sequenced in a study of blood T cell repertoires in COVID-19. Repertoires were generated with immunoSEQ multiplex PCR, while TCRdb's copy carries only in-frame clones and drops some. Of about 370,000 clones in the sample, about 90% were seen once. Sequencing was carried out using PBMCs or T cells enriched from blood (not recorded which). Source of these receptors: a woman aged 25-40 years who had recovered from COVID-19.

This clone was recorded only once. V and J are TRBV12-5 and TRBJ2-1; TRBD2 matches at 14 bases. The length of the CDR3 is 16 residues. Germline V gene data show CDR1 as LGHNT and CDR2 as FRNRAP. V trimming: 2 bases; J trimming: 13 bases; junction bases outside the gene matches: 10. CDR3 region: CASGLKPSGLAGAQFF. CDR3 bases: TGTGCTAGTGGTTTGAAACCTTCGGGACTAGCGGGGGCTCAGTTCTTC.

The genes are TRBV7-8 and TRBJ1-2, with D possibly being TRBD1 (6 bases). CDR1 and CDR2 from the germline V gene are SGHVS and FQNEAQ. CDR3 length: 14 amino acids. Trimming removed 4 bases at V and 6 bases at J, with 15 bases between. The CDR3 here is CASSSRTQGHGYTF. The CDR3 bases are TGTGCCAGCAGCTCAAGAACACAGGGTCATGGCTACACCTTC.

The rearrangement uses TRBV4-1 and TRBJ2-7, with 9 positions matching TRBD1. There are 17 residues in the CDR3. CDR1 and CDR2 (germline): MGHRA, YSYEKL. J gave up 3 bases and V 4 bases, and 13 bases lay outside the gene matches. The CDR3 sequence: CASSPSIQGALNYEQYF. Written as DNA, the CDR3 is TGCGCCAGCAGCCCATCAATACAGGGGGCTTTAAACTACGAGCAGTACTTC.

The chain employs TRBV28 and TRBJ1-2, with 7 bases aligning to TRBD1. Germline V CDR1 and CDR2: MDHEN, SYDVKM. J was trimmed by 0 bases and V by 6 bases; bases with no gene match: 7. This CDR3 has 15 amino acids. In nucleotides, the CDR3 is TGTGCCAGCAGCGCTCCGGGACAGACTAACTATGGCTACACCTTC. This translates into CASSAPGQTNYGYTF.

The chain carries TRBV4-1 and TRBJ1-1; D remains ambiguous. The CDR3 length is 14 residues. Germline loops: CDR1 MGHRA, CDR2 YSYEKL. Trimming removed 1 base at V and 3 bases at J, with 9 bases between. CDR3 DNA: TGCGCCAGCAGCCAAGGCAGGTTAGACACTGAAGCTTTCTTT. Encoded protein: CASSQGRLDTEAFF.

This clone was counted a few times. This rearrangement joins TRBV5-1 to TRBJ2-1; 9 bases align to TRBD2. Germline lookup yields CDR1 SGHRS and CDR2 YFSETQ. CDR3 size: 18 residues. J lost 0 bases, V lost 3 bases, and 10 bases had no gene match. The CDR3 loop is CASSWGGTSGRSYNEQFF. The CDR3, as DNA: TGCGCCAGCAGCTGGGGGGGTACTAGCGGGCGCTCCTACAATGAGCAGTTCTTC.

This clone showed up many times. The chain couples TRBV2 to TRBJ2-1, with a possible D match to TRBD2 (5 bases). The V gene lost 3 bases and the J gene lost 0 bases, with 12 bases spanning the gap. Germline CDR1 and CDR2: SNHLY and FYNNEI. The length of the CDR3 is 16 residues. The CDR3 loop is CASSEIGVHSYNEQFF. The DNA of the CDR3 is TGTGCCAGCAGTGAGATCGGGGTTCACTCCTACAATGAGCAGTTCTTC. The whole variable domain, remainder taken from reference TRBV2 and TRBJ2-1, is EPEVTQTPSHQVTQMGQEVILRCVPISNHLYFYWYRQILGQKVEFLVSFYNNEISEKSEIFDDQFSVERPDGSNFTLKIRSTKLEDSAMYFCASSEIGVHSYNEQFFGPGTRLTVL.

This CDR3 is CASSPEFGQVYEQYF. CDR3 sequence (DNA): TGTGCCAGCTCACCGGAATTCGGACAGGTCTACGAGCAGTACTTC. The rearrangement links TRBV18 to TRBJ2-7, with 7 bases aligning to TRBD1. The germline gives CDR1 KGHSH, CDR2 LQKENI. The ends lost 3 bases at V and 3 bases at J; junction bases unmatched: 8. The CDR3 spans 15 residues.

The J gene is TRBJ2-1, the V gene TRBV7-8, with 7 bases lining up with TRBD1. The CDR3 has 15 amino acids. Losses at the gene ends were 5 bases for V and 2 bases for J; bases not matched to a gene: 6. Looked up from germline, CDR1 is SGHVS and CDR2 is FQNEAQ. The CDR3 sequence is CASSLRDSPYNEQFF. As DNA, the CDR3 is TGTGCCAGCAGCCTCCGGGACAGCCCCTACAATGAGCAGTTCTTC.

The chain links TRBV5-1 to TRBJ2-1, with 10 bases aligning to TRBD1. CDR3 length: 17 amino acids. J was trimmed by 2 bases and V by 3 bases; bases with no gene match: 8. Germline values: CDR1 SGHRS, CDR2 YFSETQ. CDR3 sequence reads: CASSSRGGQGPYNEQFF. The CDR3 DNA sequence: TGCGCCAGCAGCTCCAGGGGGGGACAGGGGCCCTACAATGAGCAGTTCTTC.